Shown below are 9 T cell receptor beta chains from a single sample sequenced in a study of T cell responses to AZD1222 COVID-19 vaccine. Libraries were prepared by immunoSEQ multiplex PCR; TCRdb keeps only in-frame clonotypes and omits some of them. The data hold fewer than 200,000 clones, with 85% to 90% observed a single time. Sequences were derived from peripheral blood, sampled on day 0 of AZD1222 vaccination. These receptors originate from an adult in good health.

The chain carries TRBV4-2 and TRBJ2-3; 12 nucleotides align to TRBD2. Germline CDR1 LGHNA, CDR2 YNFKEQ. The CDR3 loop spans 16 amino acids. The ends lost 4 bases at V and 4 bases at J; junction bases unmatched: 6. CDR3 sequence (DNA): TGTGCCAGCAGCCCGCGCCCTAGCGGGGGGGCAGATACGCAGTATTTT. Its protein product is CASSPRPSGGADTQYF.

V is TRBV6-5 and J is TRBJ2-7; D call uncertain. The ends were cut back, 6 bases at V and 3 bases at J, with 9 bases in the middle. Germline V gene data show CDR1 as MNHEY and CDR2 as SVGAGI. The length of the CDR3 is 12 residues. The CDR3 coding sequence is TGTGCCAGCAGGGGTAGAGACTACGAGCAGTACTTC. It translates to CASRGRDYEQYF.

The chain uses TRBV7-9 and TRBJ1-5, with D perhaps TRBD1 (5 bases). Germline CDR1 and CDR2: SEHNR and FQNEAQ (reference sequence). Trimming stripped 5 bases from V and 1 base from J, with 21 bases between. The CDR3 is 18 residues long. This CDR3 is CASSLFQYKGESNQPQHF. The CDR3, as DNA: TGTGCCAGCAGCCTTTTCCAGTATAAAGGGGAGAGCAATCAGCCCCAGCATTTT. Based on the CDR3 plus reference TRBV7-9 and TRBJ1-5, the full variable domain is DTGVSQNPRHKITKRGQNVTFRCDPISEHNRLYWYRQTLGQGPEFLTYFQNEAQLEKSRLLSDRFSAERPKGSFSTLEIQRTEQGDSAMYLCASSLFQYKGESNQPQHFGDGTRLSIL.

Comment on this clone: The junction departs from the called germline gene at one end, perhaps through a read error. The DNA of the CDR3 is TGTGCTAGCAGCCCGACTAGCGGGGGGATTGAGACCCAGTACTTC. Translating it yields CASSPTSGGIETQYF. The V and J genes are TRBV7-7 and TRBJ2-5; 13 bases match TRBD2. This CDR3 comprises 15 residues. Germline CDR1 SSHAT, CDR2 FNYEAQ (reference sequence).

The rearrangement joins TRBV6-5 to TRBJ2-7; 8 bases match TRBD1. This CDR3 is 15 amino acids long. Losses at the gene ends were 2 bases for V and 4 bases for J; bases not matched to a gene: 7. From germline, CDR1 is MNHEY and CDR2 SVGAGI. This CDR3 reads CASSYRQGPGYEQYF. The CDR3 DNA reads as TGTGCCAGCAGTTACCGACAGGGGCCGGGTTACGAGCAGTACTTC.

The genes are TRBV28 and TRBJ1-2; no definite D call. The ends were cut back, 6 bases at V and 5 bases at J, with 13 bases in the middle. In germline, CDR1 is MDHEN, CDR2 SYDVKM. The CDR3 totals 13 residues. The CDR3 region has the DNA TGTGCCAGCAGCCCCCCAGAGCAATATGGCTACACCTTC. Translation: CASSPPEQYGYTF.

With respect to this clone: At one of its ends the junction is not consistent with the germline gene, which may arise from a read error. The gene calls are TRBV28 and TRBJ2-3; D call uncertain. Germline values: CDR1 MDHEN, CDR2 SYDVKM. CDR3 size: 13 residues. CDR3 in DNA: TGTGCCAGCAGTCAGGCGACAACAGTTACGCAGTATTTT. Amino acid sequence: CASSQATTVTQYF.

The chain employs TRBV7-9 and TRBJ2-1, with unresolved D. The CDR3 sequence is 14 residues long. Looked up from germline, CDR1 is SEHNR and CDR2 is FQNEAQ (reference sequence). V was shortened by 3 bases and J by 5 bases, with 11 bases between the two germline ends. The CDR3 DNA follows: TGTGCCAGCAGCTTTGGGTCTCTTGACAATGAGCAGTTCTTC. Protein product: CASSFGSLDNEQFF.

The V call is TRBV7-2, the J call TRBJ1-3; D gene unclear. There are 14 residues in the CDR3. The germline gives CDR1 SGHTA, CDR2 FQGNSA. Trimming stripped 5 bases from V and 4 bases from J, with 12 bases between. The CDR3 loop is CASSPPGSGNTIYF. Written as DNA, the CDR3 is TGTGCCAGCAGCCCCCCCGGAAGCGGAAACACCATATATTTT.